What follows are 19 T cell receptor beta chains derived from one specimen sequenced in a study of cytomegalovirus exposure and HLA in healthy donors. In the PCR, 60 Vbeta and 13 Jbeta primers were used. Repertoires were generated with immunoSEQ multiplex PCR, while TCRdb's copy carries only in-frame clones and drops some. The table records 100,000 to 150,000 clones, roughly 75% of them present only once. The source material was PBMCs. The receptors stem from a man under 40 in good health and CMV-seropositive.

The chain uses TRBV4-2 and TRBJ2-1, with D maybe TRBD2 (5 bases). Deletions cut 5 bases from V and 10 bases from J, with 9 bases between. The length of the CDR3 is 11 residues. Germline values: CDR1 LGHNA, CDR2 YNFKEQ. CDR3 sequence: CASSLRLEQFF. In DNA form, the CDR3 reads TGTGCCAGCAGCTTGCGACTAGAGCAGTTCTTC.

The chain couples TRBV10-3 to TRBJ2-7; D possibly corresponds to TRBD2 (7 bases). Germline CDR1 is ENHRY and CDR2 is SYGVKD. The CDR3 length is 15 residues. Trimming removed 11 bases at V and 3 bases at J, with 23 bases between. The CDR3 is CAARGEPGTLYEQYF. The CDR3 coding sequence is TGTGCCGCACGGGGGGAGCCCGGGACACTCTACGAGCAGTACTTC.

CDR3 nucleotides: TGTGCCAGCAGTTTGGGGACAGGGCGAGGCACCGGGGAGCTGTTTTTT. The encoded protein is CASSLGTGRGTGELFF. This rearrangement joins TRBV27 to TRBJ2-2; 9 positions agree with TRBD1. CDR1 MNHEY and CDR2 SMNVEV come from the germline V gene (reference sequence). The J segment lost 4 bases and the V segment lost 3 bases, leaving 6 bases of the junction unmatched. CDR3 length: 16 residues.

The V gene is TRBV7-8, the J gene TRBJ2-1, with 11 nucleotides matching TRBD2. Germline CDR1 is SGHVS and CDR2 is FQNEAQ. The CDR3 consists of 16 residues. J was trimmed by 3 bases and V by 2 bases; bases with no gene match: 3. CDR3 protein: CASSLTSGSNYNEQFF. As DNA, the CDR3 is TGTGCCAGCAGCTTAACTAGCGGGAGTAACTACAATGAGCAGTTCTTC.

The gene calls are TRBV27 and TRBJ1-2; no clear D. V dropped 6 bases and J dropped 8 bases, with 16 bases sitting between them. Germline values: CDR1 MNHEY, CDR2 SMNVEV (reference sequence). The CDR3 spans 13 residues. CDR3 sequence (DNA): TGTGCCAGCAGGACTGGAGGTCGGAAGGGCTACACCTTC. As protein: CASRTGGRKGYTF.

This clone has only a few counts. V usage is TRBV5-4 and J usage is TRBJ2-5, with D uncertain. CDR3 size: 15 residues. Germline values: CDR1 SGHNT, CDR2 YYREEE (reference sequence). Trimming took 0 bases from V and 5 from J, leaving 14 bases between them. DNA of the CDR3: TGTGCCAGCAGCTTGGAAGTTCGGCTAGTCGAGACCCAGTACTTC. This translates into CASSLEVRLVETQYF.

This clone was counted a single time. This rearrangement joins TRBV25-1 to TRBJ1-2, with D possibly being TRBD1 (6 bases). Looked up from germline, CDR1 is MGHDK and CDR2 is SYGVNS. The CDR3 runs 14 residues. With 4 bases removed from V and 2 bases from J, the gap between germline ends came to 11 bases. Here the CDR3 reads CASSGRGYNYGYTF. The CDR3 DNA sequence: TGTGCCAGCAGTGGCAGGGGCTACAACTATGGCTACACCTTC.

On this clone itself: One end of the junction does not line up with germline, which may come from a read error. This chain links TRBV7-9 with TRBJ2-7; D gene ambiguous. The germline V gene encodes CDR1 SEHNR and CDR2 FQNEAQ (reference sequence). This CDR3 region has 12 residues. The CDR3 sequence is CSSSSSSYEQYF. DNA for the CDR3: TGTTCCAGCAGTTCCAGCTCCTACGAGCAGTACTTC.

The chain combines TRBV25-1 with TRBJ2-3; maybe TRBD2 (5 bases). The V and J ends lost 6 bases and 4 bases respectively, with 17 bases between them. Germline CDR1 and CDR2: MGHDK and SYGVNS. The CDR3 is 15 residues long. The CDR3 region has the DNA TGTGCCAGCAGCGGAACCTTATGGGGAGCAGATACGCAGTATTTT. Its protein is CASSGTLWGADTQYF.

This clone appeared a few times. One end of the junction is discordant with germline, which a read error may explain. The chain carries TRBV7-7 and TRBJ2-1; TRBD2 agrees at 14 bases. This CDR3 is 17 amino acids long. The germline gives CDR1 SSHAT, CDR2 FNYEAQ (reference sequence). The CDR3 here is CASSLYSGTSGRAEQFF. CDR3 bases: TGTGCTAGCAGCTTATACTCCGGGACTAGCGGGAGAGCTGAGCAGTTCTTC.

The V and J genes are TRBV5-1 and TRBJ1-2; 7 positions match TRBD1. V was clipped by 3 bases and J by 14 bases; unmatched bases: 7. CDR1 is SGHRS, CDR2 YFSETQ, per germline. The CDR3 extends over 11 amino acids. The CDR3 here is CASSYGQEETF. The CDR3 nucleotides are TGCGCCAGCAGCTACGGACAGGAGGAAACCTTC.

The V gene is TRBV13, the J gene TRBJ1-1; 9 positions agree with TRBD1. CDR1 is PRHDT and CDR2 is FYEKMQ in the germline V gene (reference sequence). V dropped 10 bases and J dropped 4; count of bases not matched to a gene: 7. The CDR3 is made up of 13 amino acids. The CDR3 here is CATLQGAGTEAFF. CDR3 nucleotides: TGTGCCACGTTACAGGGGGCAGGCACTGAAGCTTTCTTT.

The chain combines TRBV5-4 with TRBJ2-7; 8 bases match TRBD2. With V trimmed by 0 bases and J by 7 bases, 6 bases remained unmatched. Germline CDR1 SGHNT, CDR2 YYREEE (reference sequence). The CDR3 runs to 14 residues. This CDR3 reads CASSLAGRAREQYF. The CDR3 nucleotides read TGTGCCAGCAGCTTGGCCGGGAGGGCCAGGGAGCAGTACTTC.

This chain uses TRBV6-6 with TRBJ2-7; 9 bases match TRBD2. V lost 2 bases, J lost 0 bases, and 5 bases stayed unmatched. The germline gives CDR1 MNHNY, CDR2 SVGAGI (reference sequence). The CDR3 has 16 amino acids. The CDR3 nucleotides read TGTGCCAGCAGTTACATGGGGCGGGAGGGCTCCTACGAGCAGTACTTC. It specifies CASSYMGREGSYEQYF.

This chain joins TRBV19 and TRBJ1-5; 8 nucleotides line up with TRBD1. The CDR3 loop spans 15 amino acids. The V segment lost 6 bases and the J segment 0 bases; nucleotides outside the gene matches: 4. The germline CDR1 and CDR2 sequences are LNHDA and SQIVND (reference sequence). CDR3: CASSETGDSNQPQHF. For the CDR3, the DNA is TGTGCCAGTAGCGAGACAGGGGATAGCAATCAGCCCCAGCATTTT.

This sequence joins TRBV9 and TRBJ2-1; 8 bases align to TRBD2. Germline V CDR1 and CDR2: SGDLS, YYNGEE. The CDR3 sequence is 14 residues long. The V gene end was trimmed by 1 base and the J gene end by 8 bases; junction bases not matched to a gene: 5. The CDR3 reads CASSVRSGGDEQFF. DNA for the CDR3: TGTGCCAGCAGCGTAAGGTCGGGGGGGGATGAGCAGTTCTTC.

The chain joins TRBV30 to TRBJ1-2, with D possibly being TRBD1 (6 bases). With 2 bases removed from V and 4 bases from J, the gap between germline ends came to 11 bases. The germline V gene encodes CDR1 GTSNPN and CDR2 SVGIG (reference sequence). The CDR3 has 13 residues. CDR3 amino acids: CAWSSGVPYGYTF. The CDR3 DNA reads as TGTGCCTGGAGTTCAGGGGTTCCCTATGGCTACACCTTC.

A note on this clone: One end of the junction does not line up with germline, which may come from a read error. The CDR3 DNA reads as TGTGCTAGCAGCTTCGGAGGGGAAGAGACCCAGTACTTC. It encodes CASSFGGEETQYF. The V and J genes are TRBV7-7 and TRBJ2-5; possible D gene TRBD2, 6 bases. Germline values: CDR1 SSHAT, CDR2 FNYEAQ (reference sequence). CDR3 length equals 13 residues.

The V gene is TRBV7-2, the J gene TRBJ1-2; 9 nucleotides align to TRBD1. The V gene's germline CDR1 is SGHTA and CDR2 FQGNSA. V shed 4 bases and J 7 bases; nucleotides not matched to a gene: 7. CDR3 length equals 14 residues. The CDR3 DNA is TGTGCCAGCAGCTGGGACAGGGAACCCCCTGGCTACACCTTC. Encoded protein: CASSWDREPPGYTF.